This TCR beta chain comes out of a study of T-cell reconstitution after alpha-beta-depleted transplantation in children. General study results and limits: From newly produced T cells came most of the T-cell counts and diversity one year after transplant.

Preparation of the TCRbeta library involved a method that used unique molecular identifiers. MiXCR, applied by TCRdb to the PCR reads, yields one record per CDR3 protein. The table records hundreds of thousands of distinct CDR3 sequences, 17% of them present only once. In its sample, this clonotype was seen a few times. No antigen is known for it. Germline CDR1 and CDR2: LGHNA and YNFKEQ. V dropped 0 bases and J dropped 6; count of bases not matched to a gene: 5. The CDR3 runs to 15 residues. The TCR was taken from a male patient aged 2 to 9 who had a stem cell transplant for acute lymphoblastic leukemia, so the T cells may come from the graft donor. The chain has TRBV4-2 and TRBJ1-5, with 7 bases matching TRBD1. The sequencing used PBMCs, mostly from graft donor cells, collected 360 days after TCRalphabeta/CD19-depleted stem cell transplant. The DNA for the CDR3 is TGTGCCAGCAGCCAAGATTGGCAGGGGGGTCAGCCCCAGCATTTT. Its protein product is CASSQDWQGGQPQHF.